The clone carrying this T cell receptor beta chain was seen a handful of times. This record comes from a study of cytomegalovirus exposure and HLA in healthy donors. The CDR3 is 15 residues long. Trimming took off 2 bases at V and 2 bases at J, with 12 bases between the two ends. CDR1 and CDR2 (germline): MNHEY, SVGAGI. The PCR contained 60 Vbeta and 13 Jbeta primers. Clones were sequenced by immunoSEQ multiplex PCR, and TCRdb holds only the in-frame ones, with some missing. The repertoire has roughly 150,000 clones, 70% to 80% of them found once; the top ten carry roughly 2%. Although they were nominally healthy when sampled, donors likely had unrecorded immune exposures.

Input material: PBMCs. This TCR was sampled from a woman aged 55-70 years in good health and CMV-seropositive. The chain carries TRBV6-5 and TRBJ1-1, with D perhaps TRBD1 (6 bases). CDR3 coding DNA: TGTGCCAGCAGTTACCCCGGACAGATAAACACTGAAGCTTTCTTT. Translation: CASSYPGQINTEAFF.